The 20 T cell receptor beta chains in this list originate from one sample, sequenced in a study of blood T cell repertoires in COVID-19. Libraries were prepared by immunoSEQ multiplex PCR; TCRdb keeps only in-frame clonotypes and omits some of them. The table records more than 200,000 clones, around nine tenths of them present only once. Source material: PBMCs or T cells enriched from blood (not recorded which). Receptors were obtained from a man aged 30-40 years who had recovered from COVID-19.

The V and J genes are TRBV30 and TRBJ1-5; a weak D match, TRBD1 (6 bases). Trimming removed 3 bases from V and 2 bases from J, with 11 bases in between. The CDR3 consists of 14 residues. Germline assignment: CDR1 GTSNPN and CDR2 SVGIG (reference sequence). The CDR3 sequence is CAWSVQGGNQPQHF. In DNA, the CDR3 is TGTGCCTGGAGCGTACAGGGAGGCAATCAGCCCCAGCATTTT.

This clone was picked up one time. A read error may account for a junction end that differs from germline. The chain joins TRBV3-1 (or the pseudogene TRBV3-2) to TRBJ1-4, with 9 bases fitting TRBD1. The CDR3 runs to 15 residues. The germline V gene encodes CDR1 LGHDT and CDR2 YNNKEL (reference sequence). The CDR3 nucleotides are TGTGCCAGCAGCCAGAGGGACAGGGATAATGAAAAATTGTTTTTT. As protein: CASSQRDRDNEKLFF.

J is TRBJ2-7 and V is TRBV27, with TRBD1 as a possible D gene (5 bases). V was shortened by 8 bases and J by 1 base, with 15 bases between the two germline ends. Germline lookup yields CDR1 MNHEY and CDR2 SMNVEV (reference sequence). The CDR3 covers 14 residues. DNA for the CDR3: TGTGCCAGCTCTCTGGCAGGGAATTCCTACGAGCAGTACTTC. Its protein product is CASSLAGNSYEQYF.

The CDR3 spells CASARGDSASYEQYF. The DNA for the CDR3 is TGTGCCAGCGCACGCGGGGACAGTGCCTCCTACGAGCAGTACTTC. V is TRBV7-9 and J is TRBJ2-7; D is possibly TRBD1 (7 bases). The CDR3 extends over 15 amino acids. In germline, CDR1 is SEHNR, CDR2 FQNEAQ (reference sequence). Deletions cut 8 bases from V and 0 bases from J, with 17 bases between.

This clone was observed a single time. Written as DNA, the CDR3 is TGTGCCAGCAGCCAAGATTCCCTCTCTGGGGCCAACGTCCTGACTTTC. Encoded protein: CASSQDSLSGANVLTF. The chain employs TRBV4-2 and TRBJ2-6; unclear D gene. CDR1 and CDR2 from the germline V gene are LGHNA and YNFKEQ. The V end lost 0 bases, the J end lost 0 bases, and 6 bases lay between the germline ends. The CDR3 has 16 residues.

This chain links TRBV9 with TRBJ2-5; TRBD2 matches at 15 bases. Germline V gives CDR1 SGDLS, CDR2 YYNGEE. This CDR3 spans 14 amino acids. J was trimmed by 13 bases and V by 4 bases; bases with no gene match: 8. CDR3 bases: TGTGCCAGCAGCCCCCGGACTAGCGGGGGGGCTGTGTACTTC. It specifies CASSPRTSGGAVYF.

CDR3 sequence (DNA): TGTGCCAGCAGCTTAGGGGCCCTAGCGGGGACTCAAGAGACCCAGTACTTC. It specifies CASSLGALAGTQETQYF. The chain joins TRBV7-8 to TRBJ2-5; 9 nucleotides match TRBD2. The CDR3 runs to 17 residues. Germline V lookup: CDR1 SGHVS, CDR2 FQNEAQ. V trimming: 1 base; J trimming: 2 bases; junction bases outside the gene matches: 8.

The rearrangement links TRBV21-1 to TRBJ2-5; the DNA was not used to check the table's D call, TRBD1. TRBV21-1 is described as a pseudogene. The CDR3 has 14 amino acids. The CDR3, as DNA: TGTGCCAGCAGCAAAATAACAGTCCAAGAGACCCAGTACTTC. Protein: CASSKITVQETQYF.

The chain has TRBV23-1 and TRBJ1-3; D is uncertain. TRBV23-1 is filed as an ORF, its function uncertain. V shed 3 bases and J shed 2 bases, with 11 bases lying between them. The CDR3 is 15 amino acids. The CDR3 sequence: CASSQWGSAGNTIYF. The CDR3 coding sequence is TGCGCCAGCAGTCAGTGGGGTAGCGCTGGAAACACCATATATTTT.

The chain is built from TRBV28 and TRBJ2-2; D unresolved. Germline values: CDR1 MDHEN, CDR2 SYDVKM. Trimming cost V 4 bases and J 2 bases, with 8 bases left between them. There are 14 residues in the CDR3. This chain's CDR3 is CASSSAANTGELFF. The CDR3 region has the DNA TGTGCCAGCAGTTCGGCGGCTAACACCGGGGAGCTGTTTTTT.

The CDR3: CASSPRRTGGTGELFF. For the CDR3, the DNA is TGTGCCAGCAGCCCGCGACGAACAGGGGGCACCGGGGAGCTGTTTTTT. The chain is built from TRBV7-8 and TRBJ2-2, with 8 bases that match TRBD1. CDR3 size: 16 residues. The ends lost 5 bases at V and 4 bases at J; junction bases unmatched: 9. Germline V gene lookup returns CDR1 SGHVS and CDR2 FQNEAQ.

The chain couples TRBV19 to TRBJ1-6, with TRBD1 as a possible D gene (5 bases). This CDR3 has 13 residues. CDR1 and CDR2 (germline): LNHDA, SQIVND (reference sequence). Trimming stripped 7 bases from V and 7 bases from J, with 11 bases between. The CDR3 sequence: CASTGLGNSPLHF. The CDR3 region has the DNA TGTGCCAGTACGGGACTTGGGAATTCACCCCTCCACTTT.

V is TRBV4-3 and J is TRBJ1-4; unclear D gene. There are 16 residues in the CDR3. Germline values: CDR1 LGHNA, CDR2 YSLEER. V shed 1 base and J shed 2 bases, with 11 bases lying between them. CDR3 bases: TGCGCCAGCAGCCAAGGGTCCGGGGTGACTAATGAAAAACTGTTTTTT. It codes for CASSQGSGVTNEKLFF.

The J gene is TRBJ2-7, the V gene TRBV12-3 or TRBV12-4; TRBD1 agrees at 8 bases. The CDR3 has 11 amino acids. The CDR3: CATGQGYEQYF. The CDR3 bases are TGTGCGACCGGACAGGGCTACGAGCAGTACTTC.

This chain uses TRBV10-1 with TRBJ2-3, with D possibly matching TRBD1 (6 bases). The CDR3 is made up of 18 amino acids. Germline lookup yields CDR1 WNHNN and CDR2 SYGVQD (reference sequence). The ends were cut back, 4 bases at V and 2 bases at J, with 22 bases in the middle. CDR3 protein: CASSGNLKTGALTDTQYF. Written as DNA, the CDR3 is TGCGCCAGCAGTGGCAACCTCAAGACAGGAGCGCTCACAGATACGCAGTATTTT.

With respect to this clone: One end of the junction is discordant with germline, which a read error may explain. This sequence joins TRBV11-2 and TRBJ2-4; the match to TRBD1 covers 10 bases. The germline CDR1 and CDR2 sequences are SGHAT and FQNNGV. CDR3 length equals 13 residues. In DNA form, the CDR3 reads TGTGCCAGCAGCCCGGGGGACAGGGGTGACGAGGACTTC. It is translated as CASSPGDRGDEDF.

The chain has TRBV7-9 and TRBJ1-1; perhaps TRBD1 as D (6 bases). CDR3 size: 15 residues. Trimming pared 1 base from V and 6 bases from J, leaving 15 bases between. Germline V gene lookup returns CDR1 SEHNR and CDR2 FQNEAQ (reference sequence). This CDR3 is CASSLGIQGTSEAFF. CDR3 nucleotide sequence: TGTGCCAGCAGCTTAGGTATCCAGGGGACGTCTGAAGCTTTCTTT.

The chain links TRBV10-2 to TRBJ2-7; TRBD2 aligns across 9 bases. The length of the CDR3 is 14 residues. CDR1 is WSHSY and CDR2 is SAAADI in the germline V gene. Trimming at V came to 6 bases and at J to 5 bases, leaving 8 bases not matched to a gene. In nucleotides, the CDR3 is TGCGCCAGCAGGGGCGGGGTAGCGGGAGACGAGCAGTACTTC. The encoded protein is CASRGGVAGDEQYF.

V gene TRBV5-1 combines with J gene TRBJ2-2; D is ambiguous. The CDR3 contains 13 residues. V was clipped by 0 bases and J by 9 bases, with 9 bases between them. The germline gives CDR1 SGHRS, CDR2 YFSETQ. CDR3: CASSLVINRELFF. The CDR3 DNA follows: TGCGCCAGCAGCTTGGTAATCAACAGGGAGCTGTTTTTT.

This clone was detected only a few times. V and J are TRBV28 and TRBJ2-2, with 8 bases identical to TRBD1. The V segment lost 5 bases and the J segment 2 bases; nucleotides outside the gene matches: 16. This CDR3 is built from 19 residues. Germline-derived CDR1 and CDR2 are MDHEN and SYDVKM. The CDR3 reads CASSPHWGDRGPNTGELFF. The CDR3 bases are TGTGCCAGCAGTCCCCATTGGGGAGACAGGGGCCCTAACACCGGGGAGCTGTTTTTT.